This TCR beta chain was documented in a study of blood T cell repertoires in COVID-19. The CDR3 is 14 amino acids. The germline CDR1 and CDR2 sequences are MDHEN and SYDVKM. V lost 6 bases and J 10 bases, leaving 21 bases between the germline ends. Under the authors' procedure: Reference gene primers were amplified, and this amplification served to estimate nucleated cell counts. Assay: immunoSEQ multiplex PCR; the TCRdb copy retains only in-frame clones and omits some. V and J calls and clone size are copied from that table; D and trimming were computed from the DNA. The data contain 150,000 to 200,000 clones, around four fifths of them singletons.

Sequencing was done on a sample of peripheral blood. The sequence was obtained from a man in his 60s with COVID-19, enrolled during active disease. The V gene is TRBV28, the J gene TRBJ1-1; D is perhaps TRBD1 (6 bases). Written as DNA, the CDR3 is TGTGCCAGCAGCCCCGGCACGCAGGGGCCGGGAGCTTTCTTT. This gives the protein CASSPGTQGPGAFF. Based on the CDR3 plus reference TRBV28 and TRBJ1-1, the full variable domain is DVKVTQSSRYLVKRTGEKVFLECVQDMDHENMFWYRQDPGLGLRLIYFSYDVKMKEKGDIPEGYSVSREKKERFSLILESASTNQTSMYLCASSPGTQGPGAFFGQGTRLTVV.